This T cell receptor beta chain was recovered during a study of metastatic and nonmetastatic thyroid tumors. About the study: The comparison covered peripheral blood and tumor or nodule tissue in malignant and benign thyroid patients. Study-wide points: Relative to benign nodules, malignant thyroid tumors were reportedly characterized by significantly elevated TCR beta diversity in blood and tumor.

Among the patients, none had received any treatment before thyroid surgery. V gave up 6 bases and J gave up 8 bases, with 17 bases separating them. This CDR3 comprises 13 residues. Germline V gives CDR1 DFQATT, CDR2 SNEGSKA (reference sequence). In the original workflow: A classifier of distant metastasis in papillary thyroid cancer was built from CDR3 differences (across clinicopathological groups). With MiXCR, TCRdb reprocessed the PCR reads. TCRdb, rather than the study authors, made the V and J calls. The sample has approximately 24,000 clones, roughly 20% seen once; the top ten hold about a quarter. Many counts were recorded for this clone. What it recognizes is unknown.

Sequencing input: blood. V and J are TRBV20-1 and TRBJ2-1; D gene unclear. The receptor was derived from a male donor with papillary thyroid cancer or a benign thyroid nodule (not recorded which). Some clones in this sample may be carry-over from other donors' samples. As DNA, the CDR3 is TGCAGTGCAACGTTGATGACCACCTATGAGCAGTTCTTC. Protein sequence: CSATLMTTYEQFF.